This paragraph covers one T cell receptor (beta chain) sequence. Germline V gene lookup returns CDR1 SGHNT and CDR2 YYREEE (reference sequence). The ends were cut back, 0 bases at V and 4 bases at J, with 11 bases in the middle. The CDR3 extends over 14 amino acids. The data were taken from a study of blood T cell repertoires in COVID-19. About the study: The samples span acute and convalescent COVID-19 from the United States, Italy and Spain.

Recruitment covered about two dozen US areas and drew participants whose ages spanned roughly 18 to 90 years. Repertoires were generated with immunoSEQ multiplex PCR, while TCRdb's copy carries only in-frame clones and drops some. The sample shows about 300,000 clones, roughly 86% of them seen only once. This rearrangement joins TRBV5-4 to TRBJ2-7, with D perhaps matching TRBD2 (6 bases). The source of this sequence is a woman under 30 who had recovered from COVID-19. Sequencing was carried out using PBMCs or T cells enriched from blood (not recorded which). The CDR3 sequence: CASSLDGGEYEQYF. DNA for the CDR3: TGTGCCAGCAGCTTGGACGGGGGAGAGTACGAGCAGTACTTC.